The clone carrying this T cell receptor (beta chain) turned up a few times. Time point meaning: patch test 1, 2 weeks after DPC sensitization. Noted treatment: therapeutic diphenylcyclopropenone sensitization with weekly scalp DPC. Trimming took off 1 base at V and 4 bases at J, with 10 bases between the two ends. The CDR3 length is 14 residues. The entry originates in a study of human T cells and chemical hapten exposure. Via MiXCR, TCRdb re-called the RACE reads, giving one row per CDR3 protein. The table includes 75,000 to 100,000 distinct CDR3 sequences, 10% to 13% detected once. This clonotype was sampled from a man aged 35-49 years with alopecia areata. Some clones in this sample may be carry-over from other donors' samples. The source was whole blood, collected in connection with sensitization to the hapten diphenylcyclopropenone (DPC). V and J are TRBV12-3 or TRBV12-4 and TRBJ1-1, with D unresolved. CDR3 in DNA: TGTGCCAGCAGTTTAGGGGCTCGTGGCACTGAAGCTTTCTTT. The encoded protein is CASSLGARGTEAFF.